The rows below give T cell receptor beta chains drawn from one sample of a study of radiotherapy plus CTLA-4 blockade in lung cancer. Produced via immunoSEQ multiplex PCR; TCRdb's table is partial and in-frame only. In the table there are some 90,000 clones, about four fifths of which are singletons. The starting material was peripheral blood, obtained from a patient treated with radiotherapy plus ipilimumab. The receptors here all came from a human donor with non-small cell lung cancer who had stable disease on radiotherapy plus ipilimumab. The CDR3 runs from the conserved cysteine through the conserved F or W. The order of the fields is J gene, clone size, D gene, V gene, CDR3 protein, CDR3 DNA. A D gene is named only where the DNA matches it firmly. Size is omitted from some rows. Given values are once, few, many or a class for expanded clones.

J gene: TRBJ2-7; clone size: -; D gene: -; V gene: TRBV6-1; CDR3 protein: CASSSLYEQYF; CDR3 DNA: TGTGCCAGCAGTTCGCTTTACGAGCAGTACTTC
J gene: TRBJ2-1; clone size: few; D gene: -; V gene: TRBV6-5; CDR3 protein: CASSYSAGRQDEQFF; CDR3 DNA: TGTGCCAGCAGTTACTCCGCGGGCCGGCAGGATGAGCAGTTCTTC
J gene: TRBJ1-6; clone size: -; D gene: -; V gene: TRBV6-5; CDR3 protein: CASKGSDNSPLHF; CDR3 DNA: TGTGCCAGCAAGGGATCTGATAATTCACCCCTCCACTTT
J gene: TRBJ2-5; clone size: -; D gene: -; V gene: TRBV30; CDR3 protein: CAWSRGQETQYF; CDR3 DNA: TGTGCCTGGAGTAGGGGACAAGAGACCCAGTACTTC
J gene: TRBJ2-3; clone size: -; D gene: TRBD2; V gene: TRBV7-9; CDR3 protein: CASSLATSGTDTQYF; CDR3 DNA: TGTGCCAGCAGCTTAGCGACTAGCGGCACAGATACGCAGTATTTT
J gene: TRBJ2-3; clone size: -; D gene: -; V gene: TRBV29-1; CDR3 protein: CSVEENHTQYF; CDR3 DNA: TGCAGCGTTGAAGAGAACCATACGCAGTATTTT
J gene: TRBJ2-1; clone size: -; D gene: -; V gene: TRBV10-1; CDR3 protein: CASSPPGALEEQFF; CDR3 DNA: TGCGCCAGCAGCCCTCCGGGGGCCCTGGAGGAGCAGTTCTTC
J gene: TRBJ2-1; clone size: -; D gene: TRBD2; V gene: TRBV7-9; CDR3 protein: CASSLAGREYNEQFF; CDR3 DNA: TGTGCCAGCAGCTTAGCGGGGCGGGAGTACAATGAGCAGTTCTTC
J gene: TRBJ1-2; clone size: -; D gene: -; V gene: TRBV20-1; CDR3 protein: CSASFGGYTF; CDR3 DNA: TGCAGTGCTAGCTTTGGAGGCTACACCTTC
J gene: TRBJ2-5; clone size: -; D gene: -; V gene: TRBV11-1; CDR3 protein: CASSLETEYQETQYF; CDR3 DNA: TGTGCCAGCAGCTTAGAGACGGAATACCAAGAGACCCAGTACTTC
J gene: TRBJ1-1; clone size: -; D gene: -; V gene: TRBV6-6; CDR3 protein: CASSWAGGTVNTEAFF; CDR3 DNA: TGTGCCAGCAGTTGGGCGGGCGGGACGGTGAACACTGAAGCTTTCTTT
J gene: TRBJ2-5; clone size: few; D gene: -; V gene: TRBV7-7; CDR3 protein: CASSLSFSGGETQYF; CDR3 DNA: TGTGCCAGCAGCCTATCCTTCTCTGGGGGGGAGACCCAGTACTTC
J gene: TRBJ2-7; clone size: -; D gene: TRBD1; V gene: TRBV5-1; CDR3 protein: CASSSGQGRNEQYF; CDR3 DNA: TGCGCCAGCAGCTCGGGACAGGGGAGGAACGAGCAGTACTTC
J gene: TRBJ1-5; clone size: -; D gene: TRBD1; V gene: TRBV10-3; CDR3 protein: CAISEGQGANQPQHF; CDR3 DNA: TGTGCCATCAGTGAGGGGCAGGGGGCCAATCAGCCCCAGCATTTT
J gene: TRBJ2-1; clone size: -; D gene: -; V gene: TRBV11-2; CDR3 protein: CASLRDLTYNEQFF; CDR3 DNA: TGTGCCAGCCTCCGGGACCTAACCTACAATGAGCAGTTCTTC
J gene: TRBJ2-3; clone size: -; D gene: -; V gene: TRBV19; CDR3 protein: CASRQAVPTDTQYF; CDR3 DNA: TGTGCCAGTAGACAGGCCGTCCCCACAGATACGCAGTATTTT
J gene: TRBJ2-2; clone size: few; D gene: -; V gene: TRBV7-3; CDR3 protein: CASSLTSGGNTGELFF; CDR3 DNA: TGTGCCAGCAGCTTAACGAGTGGGGGTAACACCGGGGAGCTGTTTTTT
J gene: TRBJ2-3; clone size: -; D gene: -; V gene: TRBV7-2; CDR3 protein: CASSQTRPTDTQYF; CDR3 DNA: TGTGCCAGCAGCCAAACTAGGCCCACAGATACGCAGTATTTT
J gene: TRBJ2-2; clone size: -; D gene: TRBD2; V gene: TRBV5-1; CDR3 protein: CASSFQAGGLTGELFF; CDR3 DNA: TGCGCCAGCAGCTTCCAGGCGGGGGGGCTTACCGGGGAGCTGTTTTTT
J gene: TRBJ1-1; clone size: -; D gene: -; V gene: TRBV7-9; CDR3 protein: CASSSREGTEAFF; CDR3 DNA: TGTGCCAGCAGCTCCAGGGAAGGCACTGAAGCTTTCTTT
J gene: TRBJ1-1; clone size: -; D gene: -; V gene: TRBV18; CDR3 protein: CASSPPRGRGVTEAFF; CDR3 DNA: TGTGCCAGCTCACCACCTCGCGGCAGGGGAGTCACTGAAGCTTTCTTT
J gene: TRBJ2-2; clone size: -; D gene: TRBD1; V gene: TRBV7-3; CDR3 protein: CASRLTGGHTGELFF; CDR3 DNA: TGTGCCAGCAGATTGACAGGGGGACACACCGGGGAGCTGTTTTTT
J gene: TRBJ2-5; clone size: -; D gene: TRBD2; V gene: TRBV10-1; CDR3 protein: CASSESRGSETQYF; CDR3 DNA: TGCGCCAGCAGTGAGTCGCGGGGGTCGGAGACCCAGTACTTC
J gene: TRBJ2-7; clone size: -; D gene: TRBD1; V gene: TRBV28; CDR3 protein: CASSLGGQGSGQYF; CDR3 DNA: TGTGCCAGCAGTTTAGGAGGACAGGGGAGTGGGCAGTACTTC
J gene: TRBJ2-1; clone size: -; D gene: TRBD2; V gene: TRBV2; CDR3 protein: CASSEKGGRPLFF; CDR3 DNA: TGTGCCAGCAGTGAGAAAGGCGGGAGGCCCCTGTTCTTC
J gene: TRBJ1-1; clone size: -; D gene: TRBD1; V gene: TRBV7-8; CDR3 protein: CASSLGQGRGNTEAFF; CDR3 DNA: TGTGCCAGCAGCTTAGGACAGGGGAGGGGAAACACTGAAGCTTTCTTT
J gene: TRBJ1-2; clone size: few; D gene: -; V gene: TRBV6-1; CDR3 protein: CASRSDVSSGGYTF; CDR3 DNA: TGTGCCAGCAGGTCGGATGTATCTTCGGGTGGCTACACCTTC
J gene: TRBJ2-7; clone size: -; D gene: -; V gene: TRBV6-6; CDR3 protein: CASSYSIQVGEQYF; CDR3 DNA: TGTGCCAGCAGTTACTCGATTCAGGTTGGCGAGCAGTACTTC
J gene: TRBJ1-1; clone size: once; D gene: -; V gene: TRBV28; CDR3 protein: CASSPQGNTEAFF; CDR3 DNA: TGTGCCAGCAGTCCACAGGGTAACACTGAAGCTTTCTTT
J gene: TRBJ1-1; clone size: -; D gene: -; V gene: TRBV11-3; CDR3 protein: CASSLQPNTEAFF; CDR3 DNA: TGTGCCAGCAGTTTACAGCCGAACACTGAAGCTTTCTTT
J gene: TRBJ1-1; clone size: -; D gene: -; V gene: TRBV9; CDR3 protein: CASSISGVMGTEAFF; CDR3 DNA: TGTGCCAGCAGCATTTCGGGGGTCATGGGCACTGAAGCTTTCTTT
J gene: TRBJ2-3; clone size: -; D gene: -; V gene: TRBV5-1; CDR3 protein: CASSSLERVSTDTQYF; CDR3 DNA: TGCGCCAGCAGCTCGCTGGAGAGGGTCAGCACAGATACGCAGTATTTT
J gene: TRBJ2-1; clone size: -; D gene: TRBD2; V gene: TRBV6-1; CDR3 protein: CASSEFGGLAVNEQFF; CDR3 DNA: TGTGCCAGCAGTGAATTTGGTGGACTAGCGGTAAATGAGCAGTTCTTC
J gene: TRBJ2-5; clone size: -; D gene: -; V gene: TRBV5-1; CDR3 protein: CASSLGIPQETQYF; CDR3 DNA: TGCGCCAGCAGCTTGGGGATACCCCAAGAGACCCAGTACTTC
J gene: TRBJ1-4; clone size: -; D gene: TRBD1; V gene: TRBV2; CDR3 protein: CASSGDRGFRAAENLFF; CDR3 DNA: TGTGCCAGCAGCGGGGACAGGGGGTTTAGAGCGGCCGAAAACCTGTTTTTT
J gene: TRBJ1-5; clone size: -; D gene: -; V gene: TRBV28; CDR3 protein: CASSPPQGEGQPQHF; CDR3 DNA: TGTGCCAGCAGTCCACCCCAAGGGGAAGGGCAGCCCCAGCATTTT
J gene: TRBJ2-2; clone size: -; D gene: TRBD2; V gene: TRBV27; CDR3 protein: CASSFQLAGTTGELFF; CDR3 DNA: TGTGCCAGCAGTTTTCAACTAGCGGGTACCACCGGGGAGCTGTTTTTT
J gene: TRBJ2-1; clone size: -; D gene: -; V gene: TRBV28; CDR3 protein: CASSSPSASRGFYNEQFF; CDR3 DNA: TGTGCCAGCAGCTCACCTAGCGCCTCGAGAGGCTTCTACAATGAGCAGTTCTTC
J gene: TRBJ2-1; clone size: -; D gene: TRBD1; V gene: TRBV2; CDR3 protein: CAESRDRGNYNEQFF; CDR3 DNA: TGTGCCGAGAGTAGAGACAGGGGAAACTACAATGAGCAGTTCTTC
J gene: TRBJ2-1; clone size: once; D gene: -; V gene: TRBV7-6; CDR3 protein: CASSPMVGGYNEQFF; CDR3 DNA: TGTGCCAGCAGCCCCATGGTGGGCGGCTACAATGAGCAGTTCTTC
J gene: TRBJ2-2; clone size: once; D gene: TRBD2; V gene: TRBV2; CDR3 protein: CASRGTSGISGELFF; CDR3 DNA: TGTGCCAGCAGAGGGACTAGCGGGATTTCCGGGGAGCTGTTTTTT
J gene: TRBJ1-1; clone size: once; D gene: -; V gene: TRBV11-2; CDR3 protein: CASSLEIADYTEAFF; CDR3 DNA: TGTGCCAGCAGCTTAGAGATCGCAGATTACACTGAAGCTTTCTTT
J gene: TRBJ2-1; clone size: -; D gene: -; V gene: TRBV18; CDR3 protein: CASSPSGSSYNEQFF; CDR3 DNA: TGTGCCAGCTCACCATCGGGGAGCTCCTACAATGAGCAGTTCTTC
J gene: TRBJ2-2; clone size: -; D gene: -; V gene: TRBV5-4; CDR3 protein: CASSSNQGKGTGELFF; CDR3 DNA: TGTGCCAGCAGCTCTAACCAGGGGAAGGGCACCGGGGAGCTGTTTTTT
J gene: TRBJ2-1; clone size: -; D gene: TRBD1; V gene: TRBV19; CDR3 protein: CASSSDRGSREQFF; CDR3 DNA: TGTGCCAGTAGTTCGGACAGGGGGTCCCGTGAGCAGTTCTTC
J gene: TRBJ2-1; clone size: -; D gene: -; V gene: TRBV5-1; CDR3 protein: CASSGGRDRNEQFF; CDR3 DNA: TGCGCCAGCAGCGGAGGCCGGGACCGCAATGAGCAGTTCTTC
J gene: TRBJ2-7; clone size: -; D gene: -; V gene: TRBV30; CDR3 protein: CAWGPRVYEQYF; CDR3 DNA: TGTGCCTGGGGGCCTAGAGTCTACGAGCAGTACTTC
J gene: TRBJ1-4; clone size: -; D gene: TRBD1; V gene: TRBV7-2; CDR3 protein: CASSTRDSEKLFF; CDR3 DNA: TGTGCCAGCAGCACCCGGGACAGTGAAAAACTGTTTTTT
J gene: TRBJ2-5; clone size: -; D gene: -; V gene: TRBV29-1; CDR3 protein: CSGTPGIAERETQYF; CDR3 DNA: TGCAGCGGCACCCCCGGTATAGCGGAGAGGGAGACCCAGTACTTC
J gene: TRBJ1-1; clone size: -; D gene: -; V gene: TRBV27; CDR3 protein: CASTMGGGIYTEAFF; CDR3 DNA: TGTGCCAGCACCATGGGAGGGGGAATATACACTGAAGCTTTCTTT
J gene: TRBJ2-3; clone size: -; D gene: -; V gene: TRBV5-4; CDR3 protein: CASSREGPTDTQYF; CDR3 DNA: TGTGCCAGCAGCCGCGAGGGCCCCACAGATACGCAGTATTTT
J gene: TRBJ2-7; clone size: -; D gene: TRBD1; V gene: TRBV29-1; CDR3 protein: CSVELGRGQSDEQYF; CDR3 DNA: TGCAGCGTTGAATTAGGTAGGGGGCAATCGGACGAGCAGTACTTC
J gene: TRBJ1-4; clone size: -; D gene: -; V gene: TRBV4-1; CDR3 protein: CASSRQFPSTNEKLFF; CDR3 DNA: TGCGCCAGCAGCAGACAGTTTCCTTCAACTAATGAAAAACTGTTTTTT
J gene: TRBJ2-1; clone size: -; D gene: TRBD2; V gene: TRBV10-1; CDR3 protein: CASSPQTSGPNEQFF; CDR3 DNA: TGCGCCAGCAGTCCCCAGACTAGCGGACCTAATGAGCAGTTCTTC
J gene: TRBJ1-6; clone size: once; D gene: -; V gene: TRBV27; CDR3 protein: CASRPTGSSYNSPPHF; CDR3 DNA: TGTGCCAGCAGGCCCACAGGCAGCTCCTATAATTCACCCCCCCACTTT
J gene: TRBJ2-3; clone size: -; D gene: -; V gene: TRBV28; CDR3 protein: CASSLGLRMGRTDTQYF; CDR3 DNA: TGTGCCAGCAGTTTAGGCTTGAGGATGGGTCGCACAGATACGCAGTATTTT
J gene: TRBJ2-3; clone size: -; D gene: -; V gene: TRBV2; CDR3 protein: CASSRRYTDTQYF; CDR3 DNA: TGTGCCAGCAGCCGGCGATACACAGATACGCAGTATTTT
J gene: TRBJ2-5; clone size: -; D gene: TRBD1; V gene: TRBV2; CDR3 protein: CASRELTGGETQYF; CDR3 DNA: TGTGCCAGCAGGGAGCTCACAGGGGGAGAGACCCAGTACTTC
J gene: TRBJ1-6; clone size: few; D gene: TRBD1; V gene: TRBV28; CDR3 protein: CASKGQVTNSPLHF; CDR3 DNA: TGTGCCAGCAAGGGACAGGTTACCAATTCACCCCTCCACTTT
J gene: TRBJ1-2; clone size: -; D gene: TRBD1; V gene: TRBV7-9; CDR3 protein: CASSLAGQGHGYTF; CDR3 DNA: TGTGCCAGCAGCTTAGCGGGACAGGGGCATGGCTACACCTTC